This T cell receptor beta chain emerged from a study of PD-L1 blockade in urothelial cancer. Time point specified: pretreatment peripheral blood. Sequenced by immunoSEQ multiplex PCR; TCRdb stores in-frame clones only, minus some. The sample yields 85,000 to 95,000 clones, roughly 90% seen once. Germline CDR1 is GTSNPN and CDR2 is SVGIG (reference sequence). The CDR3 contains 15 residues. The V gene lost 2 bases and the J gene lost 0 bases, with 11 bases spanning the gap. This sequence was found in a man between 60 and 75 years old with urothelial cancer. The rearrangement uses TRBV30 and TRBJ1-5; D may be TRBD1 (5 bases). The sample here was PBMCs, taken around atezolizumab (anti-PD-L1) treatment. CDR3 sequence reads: CAWSLGVDSNQPQHF. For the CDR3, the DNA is TGTGCCTGGAGTTTAGGGGTAGATAGCAATCAGCCCCAGCATTTT.